This TCR beta chain derives from a study of cytotoxic CD8 clonotypes in ibrutinib-treated CLL (dated by TCRdb to 2020 to 2023). In the study overall: The cohort had ten to twelve relapsed/refractory and approximately 14 treatment-naive patients; some 17 were IGHV unmutated. Responses were partial in roughly 25 patients and complete in 2; after median 68 months follow-up, some 15 stayed in remission and about twelve progressed. Samples at response were collected after a median of roughly twelve months of treatment, with a range of about 6 to 40 months. Samples averaged 255,043 productive templates and just under 95,000 productive rearrangements. Of the 86 people in the trial, about 25 had longitudinal samples available. Cryopreserved peripheral blood mononuclear cells were collected before treatment, at response, and at either disease progression or sustained remission. Every remission and progressive disease sample was obtained while ibrutinib was still being received by the patients.

Explained via the paper, the time point label denotes: progressive disease on ibrutinib. For TCR beta library preparation, roughly 2 micrograms of genomic DNA was extracted from cryopreserved PBMCs. High-throughput TCR beta sequencing was performed on longitudinal blood samples from CLL patients receiving ibrutinib monotherapy. Patients were enrolled in a phase 2 open-label single-center ibrutinib monotherapy trial. V and J are truncated by 4 bases and 3 bases respectively, leaving an intervening sequence of 12 bases. The CDR3 contains 14 residues, cysteine and phenylalanine counted. Of the read, only the CDR3 DNA is kept; its 42 bases are in frame from base 1. In the germline V gene, CDR1 corresponds to SGHVS and CDR2 to FQNEAQ. A MiSeq instrument was used for deep resolution sequencing, which targeted depths ranging from 1 in 1 million up to 1 in 200,000 T cells, with coverage averaging 10x for each clonotype. TCR beta libraries were generated with the immunoSEQ hsTCRB Kit. Concerning the study's data processing: Data were analyzed with ImmunoSEQ Data Assistant and ImmunoSEQ Analyzer, with V, D and J genes assigned per IMGT definitions. Clonality, which ranges from 0 to 1, was calculated by subtracting the normalized Shannon entropy of productive rearrangement frequencies from one. Only overrepresented clonotypes making up at least 0.05% of each patient's repertoire were included in the public clonotype analysis. Some twelve age-matched healthy donor repertoires from immuneACCESS were used as controls for clonality. TCRdb retrieved this table from immuneACCESS and kept in-frame rearrangements only. Not all clones are present; in checked studies, unresolved V genes account for under half, and no reason is known for the remainder. That table gives V, J and clone size, and the DNA gave D and trimming. The sample includes about 300,000 clones, with around 77% observed a single time. The top ten hold 5.6% of the sample.

Worth noting for this clone: Its specific antigen is unknown. Per-base quality was not reported, and no clone a single base away is much larger than it.

Broader findings and caveats from the paper: Baseline clonality exceeded that of age-matched healthy donors and correlated strongly with circulating CD8+ T-cell counts. Sampling times were not matched between sustained-remission and progressing patients, and lymph node repertoires were not studied. Clonality increased at ibrutinib response, stayed stable in sustained remission, and fell back toward baseline at progression. Public clonotypes were rare and either shrank or stayed stable during treatment, and the rise in clonality at ibrutinib response reflected expansion of private clonotypes.

This clonotype was sampled from a human donor with chronic lymphocytic leukemia. This material consisted of PBMCs, taken at disease progression, from a patient treated with ibrutinib. The rearrangement joined TRBV7-8 to TRBJ2-5; the D region possibly corresponds to TRBD1 (6 bases align). This receptor has the CDR3 CASSSPTGEETQYF. The nucleotide sequence is given as TGTGCCAGCAGCTCCCCGACAGGAGAAGAGACCCAGTACTTC.